The 15 T cell receptor beta chains reported below all come from one sample, sequenced in a study of blood T cell repertoires in COVID-19. Assay: immunoSEQ multiplex PCR; the TCRdb copy retains only in-frame clones and omits some. The sample includes 150,000 to 200,000 clones, about 88% of them seen just once. What was sequenced was peripheral blood. Receptors were obtained from a man younger than 35 with acute or convalescent COVID-19.

The count of this clone is one. The chain links TRBV6-7 to TRBJ1-1; 9 nucleotides match TRBD1. TRBV6-7 is assigned to the ORF class and has an uncertain function. After removal of 0 bases from V and 3 bases from J, the junction contained 2 bases not matched to a gene. The CDR3 sequence is 15 residues long. The CDR3 bases are TGTGCCAGCAGTTACTCGAGACAGGGGGACACTGAAGCTTTCTTT. Protein product: CASSYSRQGDTEAFF.

The V call is TRBV14, the J call TRBJ2-3; D remains unclear. This CDR3 comprises 16 residues. Trimming took 1 base from V and 4 from J, leaving 15 bases between them. The germline V gene has CDR1 SGHDN and CDR2 FVKESK. CDR3 in amino acids: CASSQVHSNSPDTQYF. CDR3 nucleotide sequence: TGTGCCAGCAGCCAAGTTCACAGTAACTCCCCAGATACGCAGTATTTT.

This sequence joins TRBV12-3 or TRBV12-4 and TRBJ1-2; unclear D gene. This CDR3 is 13 amino acids long. V was clipped by 1 base and J by 6 bases, with 9 bases between them. CDR3 nucleotides: TGTGCCAGCAGTTTAGTCAGTACCAATGGCTACACCTTC. Translating gives CASSLVSTNGYTF.

The V call is TRBV5-1, the J call TRBJ1-2; D is undetermined. V was cut by 4 bases and J by 2 bases, with 21 bases left in between. The CDR3 is 17 amino acids. CDR1 is SGHRS and CDR2 is YFSETQ in the germline V gene. The CDR3 DNA is TGCGCCAGCAGCCCCGGGGTGAACATCGGGTCCAACTATGGCTACACCTTC. This sequence encodes CASSPGVNIGSNYGYTF.

This chain uses TRBV2 with TRBJ1-5, with TRBD1 as a possible D gene (6 bases). CDR3 length equals 14 residues. Germline CDR1 reads SNHLY; CDR2 reads FYNNEI. V was cut by 5 bases and J by 6 bases, with 14 bases left in between. CDR3 coding DNA: TGTGCCAGCAGTTCCGACAGGATGGGTCAGCCCCAGCATTTT. Amino acid sequence: CASSSDRMGQPQHF. Full variable domain (missing parts from reference TRBV2 and TRBJ1-5): EPEVTQTPSHQVTQMGQEVILRCVPISNHLYFYWYRQILGQKVEFLVSFYNNEISEKSEIFDDQFSVERPDGSNFTLKIRSTKLEDSAMYFCASSSDRMGQPQHFGDGTRLSIL.

This clone was recorded once. The V call is TRBV24-1, the J call TRBJ2-2; D is perhaps TRBD2 (5 bases). Looked up from germline, CDR1 is KGHDR and CDR2 is SFDVKD. This CDR3 region has 16 residues. Trimming removed 4 bases from V and 2 bases from J, with 13 bases in between. This chain's CDR3 is CATSDPGFPNTGELFF. The CDR3 DNA reads as TGTGCCACCAGTGACCCGGGATTCCCAAACACCGGGGAGCTGTTTTTT.

The chain couples TRBV27 to TRBJ2-5, with 11 bases aligning to TRBD2. CDR1 MNHEY and CDR2 SMNVEV come from the germline V gene (reference sequence). This CDR3 comprises 15 residues. J was trimmed by 5 bases and V by 6 bases; bases with no gene match: 8. CDR3 loop: CASSPRPSGGETQYF. The DNA of the CDR3 is TGTGCCAGCAGCCCCCGCCCTAGCGGGGGGGAGACCCAGTACTTC.

This sequence joins TRBV30 and TRBJ2-7, with a possible D match to TRBD2 (6 bases). Germline CDR1 GTSNPN, CDR2 SVGIG (reference sequence). Deletions cut 1 base from V and 5 bases from J, with 12 bases between. CDR3 length: 13 amino acids. The CDR3 DNA follows: TGTGCCTGGAGTGCGACTAGTAACCACGAGCAGTACTTC. Translation: CAWSATSNHEQYF.

The chain links TRBV10-3 to TRBJ2-6, with 7 bases matching TRBD1. This CDR3 region has 14 residues. With V trimmed by 7 bases and J by 4 bases, 4 bases remained unmatched. Per germline, CDR1 ENHRY and CDR2 SYGVKD. CDR3 sequence: CAINTGAGANVLTF. The DNA of the CDR3 is TGTGCCATCAACACAGGGGCAGGGGCCAACGTCCTGACTTTC.

The rearrangement joins TRBV12-3 or TRBV12-4 to TRBJ1-2; 8 bases line up with TRBD1. The CDR3 spans 12 residues. Trimming took 8 bases from V and 2 from J; bases not matched to a gene: 1. The CDR3 bases are TGTGCCAGCGGACAGGGCAACTATGGCTACACCTTC. Its translation is CASGQGNYGYTF.

The chain uses TRBV30 and TRBJ1-1, with D tentatively TRBD1 (5 bases). In germline, CDR1 is GTSNPN, CDR2 SVGIG (reference sequence). The CDR3 runs 14 residues. Trimming pared 0 bases from V and 5 bases from J, leaving 13 bases between. CDR3 sequence reads: CAWSVVQGRTEAFF. CDR3 coding DNA: TGTGCCTGGAGTGTAGTCCAGGGAAGGACTGAAGCTTTCTTT. The full variable domain, rest sourced from reference TRBV30 and TRBJ1-1, is SQTIHQWPATLVQPVGSPLSLECTVEGTSNPNLYWYRQAAGRGLQLLFYSVGIGQISSEVPQNLSASRPQDRQFILSSKKLLLSDSGFYLCAWSVVQGRTEAFFGQGTRLTVV.

This chain uses TRBV30 with TRBJ1-2; 7 positions agree with TRBD1. Germline V gene lookup returns CDR1 GTSNPN and CDR2 SVGIG (reference sequence). There are 15 residues in the CDR3. The J segment lost 6 bases and the V segment lost 2 bases, leaving 12 bases of the junction unmatched. For the CDR3, the DNA is TGTGCCTGGAGTCCAGGATCCCAGGGGGTGAATGGCTACACCTTC. Protein: CAWSPGSQGVNGYTF.

The CDR3 loop is CASTQSGSYNEQFF. The CDR3 coding sequence is TGTGCCAGCACCCAGTCGGGCTCCTACAATGAGCAGTTCTTC. This rearrangement joins TRBV3-1 (or the pseudogene TRBV3-2) to TRBJ2-1; D is unresolved. Trimming took off 7 bases at V and 0 bases at J, with 10 bases between the two ends. The CDR3 spans 14 residues. Germline V gene lookup returns CDR1 LGHDT and CDR2 YNNKEL (reference sequence).

This chain joins TRBV7-2 and TRBJ2-5; 14 positions match TRBD2. The CDR3 spans 16 residues. The J segment lost 4 bases and the V segment lost 2 bases, leaving 3 bases of the junction unmatched. Germline CDR1 SGHTA, CDR2 FQGNSA. The CDR3 spells CASSLWTSGGPETQYF. As DNA, the CDR3 is TGTGCCAGCAGCTTATGGACTAGCGGGGGGCCAGAGACCCAGTACTTC.

The gene calls are TRBV5-1 and TRBJ1-4; 8 nucleotides agree with TRBD1. Germline V gene data show CDR1 as SGHRS and CDR2 as YFSETQ. This CDR3 is built from 16 residues. V gave up 7 bases and J gave up 10 bases; unmatched junction bases: 18. The CDR3 reads CASRDAGGMVGGKLFF. The CDR3 DNA is TGCGCCAGCCGTGATGCAGGGGGCATGGTGGGTGGAAAACTGTTTTTT.